This TCR beta chain is from a study of cytomegalovirus exposure and HLA in healthy donors. General study findings and limits: When presence/absence was analysed, sequencing depth was taken to be roughly uniform across donors. A later analysis linked fewer than 20,000 TCR beta sequences to HLA alleles at 0.05 false discovery rate.

V was clipped by 2 bases and J by 1 base; unmatched bases: 6. The CDR3 consists of 16 residues. The V gene's germline CDR1 is SGDLS and CDR2 YYNGEE. PCR involved 60 Vbeta and 13 Jbeta primers. Clones were sequenced by immunoSEQ multiplex PCR, and TCRdb holds only the in-frame ones, with some missing. This repertoire shows some 170,000 clones, roughly 80% found once; its top ten account for under 6%. Concerning this clone itself: Its antigen is still unknown.

The TCR comes from a young man in good health and CMV-seronegative. V and J are TRBV9 and TRBJ2-3; 8 bases match TRBD1. Sequenced material: PBMCs. In nucleotides, the CDR3 is TGTGCCAGCAGCGTGTCAGGGGGCGCTGGCACAGATACGCAGTATTTT. Amino acid sequence: CASSVSGGAGTDTQYF.